This T cell receptor beta chain was sequenced in a study of PD-1 blockade in classical Hodgkin lymphoma. This clone was observed a single time. Antigen unknown. Study-level findings and limits: While CD8+ TCR diversity did not rise significantly by C4D1, CD4+ TCR diversity did.

Using immunoSEQ multiplex PCR, the repertoire was profiled, and TCRdb retains in-frame clones only, with some absent. The sample carries about 94,000 clones, 85% to 90% recorded once. All patients experienced relapse after autologous stem cell transplantation, and brentuximab vedotin exposure was variable. This CDR3 region has 13 residues. Germline V gene data show CDR1 as MNHEY and CDR2 as SMNVEV (reference sequence). V dropped 5 bases and J dropped 12 bases, with 17 bases sitting between them. This clonotype was obtained from a human donor with classical Hodgkin lymphoma. Sequencing was performed on peripheral blood mononuclear cells (PBMCs), taken before the second cycle of nivolumab. The chain uses TRBV27 and TRBJ2-1; D gene uncertain. The CDR3 loop reads CASSPPPLGLQFF. The CDR3, as DNA: TGTGCCAGCAGTCCGCCCCCCCTAGGTCTGCAGTTCTTC.